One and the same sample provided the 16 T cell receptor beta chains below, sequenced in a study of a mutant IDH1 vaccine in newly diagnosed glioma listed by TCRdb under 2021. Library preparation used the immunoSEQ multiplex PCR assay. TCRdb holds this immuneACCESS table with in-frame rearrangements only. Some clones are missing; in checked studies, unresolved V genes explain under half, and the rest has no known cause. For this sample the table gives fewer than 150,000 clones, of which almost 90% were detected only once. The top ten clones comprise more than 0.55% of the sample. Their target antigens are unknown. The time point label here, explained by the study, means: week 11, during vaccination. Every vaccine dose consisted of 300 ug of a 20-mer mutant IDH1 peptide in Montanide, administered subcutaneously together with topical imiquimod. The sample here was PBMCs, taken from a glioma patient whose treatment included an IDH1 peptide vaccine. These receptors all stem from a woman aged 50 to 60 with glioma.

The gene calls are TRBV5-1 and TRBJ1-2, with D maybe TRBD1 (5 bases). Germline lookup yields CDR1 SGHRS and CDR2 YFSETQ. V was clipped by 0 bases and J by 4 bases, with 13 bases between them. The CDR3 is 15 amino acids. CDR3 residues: CASSLGDSKLYGYTF. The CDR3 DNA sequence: TGCGCCAGCAGCTTGGGCGACAGTAAACTCTATGGCTACACCTTC.

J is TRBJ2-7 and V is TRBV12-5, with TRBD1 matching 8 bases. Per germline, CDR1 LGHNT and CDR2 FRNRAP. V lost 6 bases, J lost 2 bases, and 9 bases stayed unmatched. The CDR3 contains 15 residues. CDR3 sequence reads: CASGWDGTGTYEQYF. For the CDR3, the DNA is TGTGCTAGTGGCTGGGACGGGACAGGAACCTACGAGCAGTACTTC.

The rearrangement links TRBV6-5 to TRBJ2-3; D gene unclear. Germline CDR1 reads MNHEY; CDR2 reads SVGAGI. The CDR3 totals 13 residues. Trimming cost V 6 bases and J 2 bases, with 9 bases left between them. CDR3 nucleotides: TGTGCCAGCAGATCGCGGACCACAGATACGCAGTATTTT. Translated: CASRSRTTDTQYF.

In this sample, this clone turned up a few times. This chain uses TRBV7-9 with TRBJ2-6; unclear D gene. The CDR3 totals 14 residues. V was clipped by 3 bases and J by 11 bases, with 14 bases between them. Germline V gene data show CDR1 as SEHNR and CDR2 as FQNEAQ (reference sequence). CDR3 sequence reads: CASSLEPSSHVLTF. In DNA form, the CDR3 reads TGTGCCAGCAGCTTGGAACCCTCCTCTCACGTCCTGACTTTC.

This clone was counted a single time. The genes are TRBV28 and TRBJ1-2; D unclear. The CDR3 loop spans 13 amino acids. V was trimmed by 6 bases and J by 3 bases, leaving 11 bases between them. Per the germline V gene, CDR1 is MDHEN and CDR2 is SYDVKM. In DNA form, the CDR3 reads TGTGCCAGCAGCTATAGGCCTCACTATGGCTACACCTTC. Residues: CASSYRPHYGYTF.

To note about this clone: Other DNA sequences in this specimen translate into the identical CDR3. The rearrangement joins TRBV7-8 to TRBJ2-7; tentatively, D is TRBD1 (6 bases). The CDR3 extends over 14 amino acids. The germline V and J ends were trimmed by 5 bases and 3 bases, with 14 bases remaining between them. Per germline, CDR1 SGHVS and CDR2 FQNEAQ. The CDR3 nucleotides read TGTGCCAGCAGCCCATACAGGGTAGGCTACGAGCAGTACTTC. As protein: CASSPYRVGYEQYF.

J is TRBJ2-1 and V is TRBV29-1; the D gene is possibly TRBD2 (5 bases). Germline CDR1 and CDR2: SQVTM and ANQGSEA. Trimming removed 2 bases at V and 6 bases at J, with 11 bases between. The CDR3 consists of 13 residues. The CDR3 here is CSVETVGANEQFF. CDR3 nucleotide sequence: TGCAGCGTTGAAACGGTGGGAGCCAATGAGCAGTTCTTC.

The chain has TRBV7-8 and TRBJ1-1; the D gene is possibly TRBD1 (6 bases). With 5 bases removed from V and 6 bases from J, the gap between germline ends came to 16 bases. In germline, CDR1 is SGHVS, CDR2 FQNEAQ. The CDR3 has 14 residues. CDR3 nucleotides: TGTGCCAGCAGCCCCCGGGTGGGGGCGGCTGAAGCTTTCTTT. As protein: CASSPRVGAAEAFF. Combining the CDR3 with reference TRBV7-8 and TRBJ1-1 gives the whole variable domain GAGVSQSPRYKVAKRGQDVALRCDPISGHVSLFWYQQALGQGPEFLTYFQNEAQLDKSGLPSDRFFAERPEGSVSTLKIQRTQQEDSAVYLCASSPRVGAAEAFFGQGTRLTVV.

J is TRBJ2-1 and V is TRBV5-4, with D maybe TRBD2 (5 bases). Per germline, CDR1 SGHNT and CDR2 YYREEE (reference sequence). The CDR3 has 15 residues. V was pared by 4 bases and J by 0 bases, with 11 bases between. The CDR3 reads CASSPDSSSYNEQFF. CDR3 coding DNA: TGTGCCAGCAGCCCGGACTCGAGCTCCTACAATGAGCAGTTCTTC.

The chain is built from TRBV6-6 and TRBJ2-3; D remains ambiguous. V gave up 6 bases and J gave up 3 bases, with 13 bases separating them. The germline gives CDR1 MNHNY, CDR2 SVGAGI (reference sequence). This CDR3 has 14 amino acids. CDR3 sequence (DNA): TGTGCCAGCAGCTCAGGATCCGGGACAGATACGCAGTATTTT. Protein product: CASSSGSGTDTQYF.

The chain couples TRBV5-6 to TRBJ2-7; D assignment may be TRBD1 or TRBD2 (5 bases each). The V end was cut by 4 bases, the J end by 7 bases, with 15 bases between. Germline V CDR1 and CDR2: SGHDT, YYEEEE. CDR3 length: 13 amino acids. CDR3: CASSRRDGLEQYF. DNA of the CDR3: TGTGCCAGCAGCCGCAGGGACGGCCTAGAGCAGTACTTC.

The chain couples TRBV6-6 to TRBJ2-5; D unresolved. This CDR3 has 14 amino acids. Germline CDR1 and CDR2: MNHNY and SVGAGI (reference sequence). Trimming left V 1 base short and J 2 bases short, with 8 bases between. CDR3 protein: CASSYFADQETQYF. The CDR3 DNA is TGTGCCAGCAGTTACTTCGCAGATCAAGAGACCCAGTACTTC.

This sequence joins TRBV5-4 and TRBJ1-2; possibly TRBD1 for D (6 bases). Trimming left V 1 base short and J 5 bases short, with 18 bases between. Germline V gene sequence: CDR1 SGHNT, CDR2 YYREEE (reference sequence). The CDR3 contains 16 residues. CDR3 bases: TGTGCCAGCAGCTTGCGGGGGGCGGCCAATACGTATGGCTACACCTTC. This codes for CASSLRGAANTYGYTF.

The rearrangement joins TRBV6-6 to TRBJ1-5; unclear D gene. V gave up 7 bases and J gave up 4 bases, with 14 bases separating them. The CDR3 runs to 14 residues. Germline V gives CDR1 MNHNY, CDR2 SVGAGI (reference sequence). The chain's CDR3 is CASTRGRQNQPQHF. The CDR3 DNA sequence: TGTGCCAGCACTCGCGGCAGGCAAAATCAGCCCCAGCATTTT.

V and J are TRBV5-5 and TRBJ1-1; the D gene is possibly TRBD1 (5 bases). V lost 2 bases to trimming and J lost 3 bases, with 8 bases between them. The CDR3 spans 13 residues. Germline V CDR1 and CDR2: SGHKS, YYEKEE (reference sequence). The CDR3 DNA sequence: TGTGCCAGCAGCTTAACAGGTTACACTGAAGCTTTCTTT. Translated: CASSLTGYTEAFF. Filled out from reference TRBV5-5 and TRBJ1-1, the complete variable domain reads DAGVTQSPTHLIKTRGQQVTLRCSPISGHKSVSWYQQVLGQGPQFIFQYYEKEERGRGNFPDRFSARQFPNYSSELNVNALLLGDSALYLCASSLTGYTEAFFGQGTRLTVV.

CDR3 sequence reads: CASSRTGSETQYF. The CDR3 DNA is TGTGCCAGCAGTCGGACAGGTAGCGAGACCCAGTACTTC. J is TRBJ2-5 and V is TRBV7-3; 7 bases line up with TRBD1. This CDR3 is built from 13 residues. From germline, CDR1 is SGHTA and CDR2 FQGTGA. V was pared by 6 bases and J by 5 bases, with 6 bases of the junction left unmatched.